Listed here is a single TCR beta chain. Its antigen is currently unknown. Unique molecular identifiers were present on the cDNA, which also gained a universal primer site by template switching. Each CDR3 protein gets one entry after TCRdb re-called the 5' RACE reads with MiXCR. The profile shows some 1,600,000 distinct CDR3 sequences, 32% of them singletons. The data belong to a study of identical twins. Overall study findings and caveats: Twin-shared out-of-frame alpha sequences showed excess low generation probability. Twin pairs had excess sharing that was weaker in beta out-of-frame sequences.

This CDR3 is built from 17 residues. Per germline, CDR1 WNHNN and CDR2 SYGVQD (reference sequence). Unmatched junction bases numbered 4, after V lost 2 bases and J lost 0 bases. The TCR comes from a newborn girl in good health. Sequenced material: cord blood. This chain uses TRBV10-1 with TRBJ2-1; TRBD2 aligns across 10 bases. The CDR3: CASSETQRGGSYNEQFF. CDR3 sequence (DNA): TGCGCCAGCAGTGAGACACAGCGGGGGGGCTCCTACAATGAGCAGTTCTTC.